What follows describes a single TCR beta chain. The antigen is unknown. This sample is part of a study of cytomegalovirus exposure and HLA in healthy donors. With 60 Vbeta and 13 Jbeta primers, the PCR was carried out. Method: immunoSEQ multiplex PCR; TCRdb's copy keeps in-frame clones and lacks some. The data contain about 130,000 clones, roughly three quarters of them seen just once; the ten biggest clones take up 2%. General study findings and limits: Across all donors, roughly uniform sequencing depth was an assumption of the presence/absence analyses. Most of the TCR beta V segments (in an earlier analysis) were productive either about 87% or about 30% of the time.

The TCR sequence derives from a man aged 30 to 39 in good health and CMV-seronegative. Sequences were obtained from PBMCs.

The DNA of the CDR3 is TGTGCCAGCTCACCAATGATCGTAGGGCAGGGATCCTACGAGCAGTACTTC. This gives the protein CASSPMIVGQGSYEQYF. V gene TRBV18 combines with J gene TRBJ2-7; D is perhaps TRBD1 (5 bases). The germline gives CDR1 KGHSH, CDR2 LQKENI. Trimming shortened V by 2 bases and J by 1 base, and 18 bases separated the two germline ends. The CDR3 is 17 residues long.